This entry lists 20 T cell receptor beta chains sequenced from one sample in a study of T-cell memory formation after mild COVID-19. TCRdb reanalysed the 5' RACE reads using MiXCR and keeps one entry per CDR3 protein. The data hold about 560,000 distinct CDR3 sequences, with 15% to 20% observed a single time. The sample was PBMCs or a T cell subset sorted from them (not recorded which). Every receptor here comes from an adult woman who had mild COVID-19 (a few samples of this study predate the infection). Cell type and time point are not known.

The chain recombines TRBV20-1 with TRBJ1-6; D gene ambiguous. V was cut by 4 bases and J by 5 bases, with 12 bases left in between. This CDR3 spans 14 amino acids. Per the germline V gene, CDR1 is DFQATT and CDR2 is SNEGSKA (reference sequence). The DNA for the CDR3 is TGCAGTGCTACCACAGACACAAATAATTCACCCCTCCACTTT. Translated: CSATTDTNNSPLHF.

This clonotype has a handful of counts. The V and J genes are TRBV6-5 and TRBJ2-1; D is unresolved. Germline V gene lookup returns CDR1 MNHEY and CDR2 SVGAGI. Trimming shortened V by 5 bases and J by 8 bases, and 16 bases separated the two germline ends. The CDR3 is made up of 14 amino acids. The CDR3 reads CASSKSFLAHEQFF. The CDR3 nucleotides read TGTGCCAGCAGTAAGTCATTCCTTGCCCATGAGCAGTTCTTC.

In its sample, this clonotype was seen a few times. This chain connects TRBV6-5 to TRBJ1-6; no definite D call. CDR1 is MNHEY, CDR2 SVGAGI, per germline. Trimming stripped 4 bases from V and 7 bases from J, with 17 bases between. This CDR3 spans 16 amino acids. The CDR3 reads CASSSSPLMGNSPLHF. CDR3 DNA: TGTGCCAGCAGTTCATCCCCGCTGATGGGGAATTCACCCCTCCACTTT.

This clonotype was picked up a small number of times. J is TRBJ2-1 and V is TRBV7-9; 14 nucleotides align to TRBD2. Germline V gene lookup returns CDR1 SEHNR and CDR2 FQNEAQ (reference sequence). Unmatched junction bases numbered 20, after V lost 4 bases and J lost 9 bases. This CDR3 has 20 residues. The CDR3 DNA reads as TGTGCCAGCAGCTCCTTACACTTGACTAGCGGGGGGGCCGATTATGGTGAGCAGTTCTTC. Protein product: CASSSLHLTSGGADYGEQFF.

The chain employs TRBV7-9 and TRBJ2-7, with D possibly matching TRBD2 (6 bases). The V gene's germline CDR1 is SEHNR and CDR2 FQNEAQ (reference sequence). The CDR3 covers 15 residues. Between the trimmed V and J ends, which lost 1 base and 5 bases, there was a span of 15 bases. CDR3 nucleotide sequence: TGTGCCAGCAGCTTAGAGGAGACTAGTGGAAACGAGCAGTACTTC. Its translation: CASSLEETSGNEQYF.

This clonotype occurred a few times. V and J are TRBV6-5 and TRBJ2-7, with 7 bases identical to TRBD2. The CDR3 totals 14 residues. V gave up 6 bases and J gave up 6 bases; unmatched junction bases: 11. Germline V CDR1 and CDR2: MNHEY, SVGAGI. This chain's CDR3 is CASRTAGPLGEQYF. Here the CDR3 DNA reads TGTGCCAGCAGAACAGCGGGACCATTGGGCGAGCAGTACTTC.

Regarding this clonotype: The junction departs from the called germline gene at one end, perhaps through a read error. The rearrangement joins TRBV4-2 to TRBJ2-1, with D perhaps matching TRBD1 or TRBD2 (5 bases each). This CDR3 has 16 residues. The V gene's germline CDR1 is LGHNA and CDR2 YNFKEQ. The CDR3 DNA sequence: TGTGCCAGCACCCAAGGGGCGGGTACATATTTCGATGAGCAGTTCTTC. It translates to CASTQGAGTYFDEQFF.

The genes are TRBV6-6 and TRBJ2-7; TRBD1 aligns across 8 bases. The CDR3 has 17 residues. Germline CDR1 is MNHNY and CDR2 is SVGAGI (reference sequence). V was clipped by 2 bases and J by 7 bases; unmatched bases: 16. CDR3 coding DNA: TGTGCCAGCAGTTACCAAATAGGACAGGGCGAAGGTGGGGAGCAGTACTTC. Translated, it gives CASSYQIGQGEGGEQYF.

CDR3 bases: TGCAGTGCTAGAGATTCGGCTAGCGGGAGTTGGAATGAGCAGTTCTTC. This gives the protein CSARDSASGSWNEQFF. The J gene is TRBJ2-1, the V gene TRBV20-1; 10 bases are a match to TRBD2. Germline trimming cut 0 bases from V and 7 bases from J; bases unmatched to any gene: 9. CDR1 DFQATT and CDR2 SNEGSKA come from the germline V gene (reference sequence). This CDR3 contains 16 residues.

CDR3 protein: CASRPTVKGNTIYF. CDR3 in DNA: TGTGCCAGCAGACCGACAGTTAAAGGAAACACCATATATTTT. The chain has TRBV2 and TRBJ1-3, with D possibly being TRBD1 (5 bases). The germline CDR1 and CDR2 sequences are SNHLY and FYNNEI. V was trimmed by 6 bases and J by 4 bases, leaving 13 bases between them. This CDR3 region has 14 residues.

The J gene is TRBJ2-5, the V gene TRBV6-2 or TRBV6-3; D may be TRBD1 or TRBD2 (7 bases each). Trimming cost V 2 bases and J 7 bases, with 17 bases left between them. The CDR3 is made up of 15 amino acids. Per the germline V gene, CDR1 is MNHEY and CDR2 is SVGEGT. The CDR3 nucleotides read TGTGCCAGCAGTTACCCCCGGGCAGGGGGGGGGACCCAGTACTTC. Translating gives CASSYPRAGGGTQYF.

This chain connects TRBV2 to TRBJ2-1; 11 nucleotides align to TRBD2. Trimming at V came to 1 base and at J to 15 bases, leaving 11 bases not matched to a gene. The CDR3 extends over 15 amino acids. Germline CDR1 reads SNHLY; CDR2 reads FYNNEI. The chain's CDR3 is CASSEVVAGGPDWFF. The DNA for the CDR3 is TGTGCCAGCAGTGAAGTTGTAGCGGGGGGGCCTGATTGGTTCTTC.

The chain has TRBV12-3 or TRBV12-4 and TRBJ2-3; possible D gene TRBD1, 6 bases. The V gene lost 9 bases and the J gene lost 7 bases, with 11 bases spanning the gap. CDR3 length: 11 residues. The CDR3: CASHRGNTQYF. For the CDR3, the DNA is TGTGCCAGTCATAGGGGGAATACGCAGTATTTT.

The chain couples TRBV15 to TRBJ2-5; the D is unclear. The V end was cut by 2 bases, the J end by 5 bases, with 15 bases between. Per the germline V gene, CDR1 is LNHNV and CDR2 is YYDKDF (reference sequence). The CDR3 consists of 15 residues. The CDR3 DNA is TGTGCCACCAGCAGAAAAACGGGCAGGTCGGAGACCCAGTACTTC. Translation: CATSRKTGRSETQYF.

This clonotype turned up a few times. The CDR3: CASSFGLTEAFF. The CDR3 DNA follows: TGTGCCAGCAGTTTTGGCCTCACTGAAGCTTTCTTT. This chain joins TRBV12-3 or TRBV12-4 and TRBJ1-1; D is unclear. The CDR3 length is 12 residues. V dropped 3 bases and J dropped 4 bases, with 6 bases sitting between them.

This clonotype has only one observation. The rearrangement links TRBV30 to TRBJ2-1; 7 bases line up with TRBD1. This CDR3 region has 14 residues. V shed 3 bases and J 7 bases; nucleotides not matched to a gene: 9. Germline V gene sequence: CDR1 GTSNPN, CDR2 SVGIG (reference sequence). The CDR3 bases are TGTGCCTGGAGCATTTCCAGGGGGTGGAATGAGCAGTTCTTC. Residues: CAWSISRGWNEQFF.

The chain carries TRBV15 and TRBJ2-5; D is uncertain. The CDR3 sequence is 16 residues long. Trimming took 2 bases from V and 5 from J, leaving 18 bases between them. Germline V lookup: CDR1 LNHNV, CDR2 YYDKDF (reference sequence). This CDR3 reads CATSRPPPRIRETQYF. Here the CDR3 DNA reads TGTGCCACCAGCAGACCACCACCGAGGATTCGCGAGACCCAGTACTTC.

The chain has TRBV15 and TRBJ2-3; a possible D gene is TRBD1 (6 bases). Germline V gene lookup returns CDR1 LNHNV and CDR2 YYDKDF (reference sequence). Trimming removed 0 bases at V and 9 bases at J, with 7 bases between. This CDR3 spans 12 amino acids. In nucleotides, the CDR3 is TGTGCCACCAGCAGAGATCAGGGGACGCAGTATTTT. Its translation: CATSRDQGTQYF.

This chain connects TRBV5-1 to TRBJ2-7; the D gene could be TRBD1 or TRBD2 (5 bases each). The ends were cut back, 1 base at V and 5 bases at J, with 13 bases in the middle. The CDR3 runs 14 residues. Germline loops: CDR1 SGHRS, CDR2 YFSETQ. The CDR3 protein is CASSLQGPSDEQYF. The CDR3, as DNA: TGCGCCAGCAGCTTGCAGGGACCGAGTGACGAGCAGTACTTC.

In this sample, this clonotype turned up a few times. V usage is TRBV19 and J usage is TRBJ1-1; D may be TRBD1 (5 bases). Trimming pared 3 bases from V and 1 base from J, leaving 18 bases between. Germline V gene lookup returns CDR1 LNHDA and CDR2 SQIVND (reference sequence). CDR3 length: 17 residues. The CDR3 nucleotides are TGTGCCAGTAGTATTCCCAGGAAGGGGTTTCCGAACACTGAAGCTTTCTTT. It yields the protein CASSIPRKGFPNTEAFF.